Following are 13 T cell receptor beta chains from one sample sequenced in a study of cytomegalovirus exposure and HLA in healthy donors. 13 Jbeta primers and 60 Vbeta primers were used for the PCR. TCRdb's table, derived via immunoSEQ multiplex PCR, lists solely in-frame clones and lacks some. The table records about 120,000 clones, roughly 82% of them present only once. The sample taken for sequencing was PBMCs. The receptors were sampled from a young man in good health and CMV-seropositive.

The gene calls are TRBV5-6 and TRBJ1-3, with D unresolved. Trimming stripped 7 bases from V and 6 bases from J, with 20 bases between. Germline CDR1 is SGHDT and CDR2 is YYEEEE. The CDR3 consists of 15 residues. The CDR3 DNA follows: TGTGCCAGCGTCCAAAACGGAGGCATCGAAAACACCATATATTTT. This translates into CASVQNGGIENTIYF.

The CDR3 DNA is TGTGCCAGCAGCTTTACCACAGGGGTAAGCGGTGAAGCTTTCTTT. It yields the protein CASSFTTGVSGEAFF. The V call is TRBV7-9, the J call TRBJ1-1, with 7 positions matching TRBD1. Germline V gives CDR1 SEHNR, CDR2 FQNEAQ (reference sequence). The V segment lost 3 bases and the J segment 7 bases; nucleotides outside the gene matches: 11. CDR3 size: 15 residues.

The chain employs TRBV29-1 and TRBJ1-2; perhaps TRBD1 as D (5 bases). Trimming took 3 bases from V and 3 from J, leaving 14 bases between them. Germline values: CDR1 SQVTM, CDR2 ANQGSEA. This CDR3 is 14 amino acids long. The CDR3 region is CSVDDWGVDYGYTF. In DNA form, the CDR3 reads TGCAGCGTTGACGACTGGGGGGTTGACTATGGCTACACCTTC.

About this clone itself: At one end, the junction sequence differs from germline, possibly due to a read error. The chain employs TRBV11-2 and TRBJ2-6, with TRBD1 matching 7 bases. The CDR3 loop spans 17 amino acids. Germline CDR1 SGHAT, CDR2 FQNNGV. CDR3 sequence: CASRTGYFDTGANGLTF. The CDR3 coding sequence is TGTGCCAGCAGGACAGGGTACTTTGATACTGGGGCCAACGGCCTGACTTTC.

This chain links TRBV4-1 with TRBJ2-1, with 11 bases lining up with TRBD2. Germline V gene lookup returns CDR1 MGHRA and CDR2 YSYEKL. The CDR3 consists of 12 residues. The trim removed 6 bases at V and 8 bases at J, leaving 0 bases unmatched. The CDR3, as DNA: TGCGCCAGCAGGACTAGCGGGGATGAGCAGTTCTTC. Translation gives CASRTSGDEQFF.

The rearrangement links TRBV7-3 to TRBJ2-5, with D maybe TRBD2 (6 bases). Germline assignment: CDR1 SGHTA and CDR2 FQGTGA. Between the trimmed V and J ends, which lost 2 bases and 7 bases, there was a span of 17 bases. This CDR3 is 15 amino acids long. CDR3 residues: CASSLVGGTFGTQYF. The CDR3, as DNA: TGTGCCAGCAGCTTAGTAGGAGGGACGTTTGGGACCCAGTACTTC. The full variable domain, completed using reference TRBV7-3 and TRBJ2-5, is GAGVSQTPSNKVTEKGKYVELRCDPISGHTALYWYRQSLGQGPEFLIYFQGTGAADDSGLPNDRFFAVRPEGSVSTLKIQRTERGDSAVYLCASSLVGGTFGTQYFGPGTRLLVL.

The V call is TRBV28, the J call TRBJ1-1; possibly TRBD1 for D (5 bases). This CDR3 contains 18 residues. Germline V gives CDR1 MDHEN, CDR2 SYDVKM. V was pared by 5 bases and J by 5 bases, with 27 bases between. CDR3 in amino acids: CASSAPMTVLTRGTEAFF. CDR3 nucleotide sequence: TGTGCCAGCAGTGCTCCGATGACCGTCCTTACCCGGGGGACTGAAGCTTTCTTT.

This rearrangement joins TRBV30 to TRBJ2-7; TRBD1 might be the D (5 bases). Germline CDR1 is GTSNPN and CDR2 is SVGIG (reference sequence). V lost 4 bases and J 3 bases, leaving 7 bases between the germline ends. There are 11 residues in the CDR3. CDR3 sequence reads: CAWNRGYEQYF. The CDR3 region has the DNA TGTGCCTGGAATAGGGGCTACGAGCAGTACTTC.

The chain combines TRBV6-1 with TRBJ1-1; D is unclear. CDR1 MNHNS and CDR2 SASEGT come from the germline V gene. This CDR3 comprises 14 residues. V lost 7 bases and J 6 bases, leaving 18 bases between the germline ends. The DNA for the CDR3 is TGTGCCAGCACGGGGAAGGCGGTCTACGCTGAAGCTTTCTTT. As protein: CASTGKAVYAEAFF.

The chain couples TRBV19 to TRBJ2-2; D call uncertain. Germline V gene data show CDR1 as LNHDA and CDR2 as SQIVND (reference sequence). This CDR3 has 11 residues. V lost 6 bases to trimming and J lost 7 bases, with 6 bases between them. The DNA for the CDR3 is TGTGCCAGTAGCCCTAGCGGGGAGCTGTTTTTT. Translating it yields CASSPSGELFF.

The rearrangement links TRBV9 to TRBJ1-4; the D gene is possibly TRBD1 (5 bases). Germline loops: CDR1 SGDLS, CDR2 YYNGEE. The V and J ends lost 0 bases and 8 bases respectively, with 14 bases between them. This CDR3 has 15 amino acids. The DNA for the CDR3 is TGTGCCAGCAGCGTAGGTTCGGGAGGGGCGGAAAAACTGTTTTTT. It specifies CASSVGSGGAEKLFF.

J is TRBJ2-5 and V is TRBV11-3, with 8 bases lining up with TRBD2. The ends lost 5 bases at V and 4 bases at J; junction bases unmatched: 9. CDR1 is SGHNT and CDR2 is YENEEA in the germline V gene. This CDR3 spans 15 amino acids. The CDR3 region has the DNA TGTGCCAGCAGCCAGAGCGGGAGTTGGAGAGAGACCCAGTACTTC. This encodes CASSQSGSWRETQYF.

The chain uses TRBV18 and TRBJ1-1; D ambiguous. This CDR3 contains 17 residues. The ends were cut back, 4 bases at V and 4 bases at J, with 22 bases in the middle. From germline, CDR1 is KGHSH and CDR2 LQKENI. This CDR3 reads CASSLRAVEGGITEAFF. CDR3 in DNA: TGTGCCAGCTCACTCCGGGCCGTTGAGGGTGGGATCACTGAAGCTTTCTTT.